This TCR beta chain emerged from a study of blood T cell repertoires in COVID-19. Study-level background: The United States, Italy and Spain supplied acute and convalescent COVID-19 samples.

Participant ages covered roughly 18 to 89 years across approximately 25 US areas. The study assigned cohorts using participant-reported clinical history. The CDR3 runs 14 residues. Unmatched junction bases numbered 4, after V lost 6 bases and J lost 6 bases. CDR1 SNHLY and CDR2 FYNNEI come from the germline V gene. Original processing notes: Scientists estimated how many nucleated cells there were by amplifying reference gene primers. The method was immunoSEQ multiplex PCR; TCRdb's version includes in-frame clones alone and lacks a portion of them. The V and J calls and the clone size are those of that table, but D and trimming were determined from the DNA. The sample has 290,000 or so clones, roughly 80% seen once.

The TCR comes from a man between 40 and 49 years old who had been exposed to COVID-19. The rearrangement uses TRBV2 and TRBJ1-5; 11 bases align to TRBD1. Sequencing input: PBMCs or T cells enriched from blood (not recorded which). CDR3 in DNA: TGTGCCAGCAGCGGGGACAGGGGGAGTCAGCCCCAGCATTTT. Protein sequence: CASSGDRGSQPQHF. The whole variable domain, remainder taken from reference TRBV2 and TRBJ1-5, is EPEVTQTPSHQVTQMGQEVILRCVPISNHLYFYWYRQILGQKVEFLVSFYNNEISEKSEIFDDQFSVERPDGSNFTLKIRSTKLEDSAMYFCASSGDRGSQPQHFGDGTRLSIL.